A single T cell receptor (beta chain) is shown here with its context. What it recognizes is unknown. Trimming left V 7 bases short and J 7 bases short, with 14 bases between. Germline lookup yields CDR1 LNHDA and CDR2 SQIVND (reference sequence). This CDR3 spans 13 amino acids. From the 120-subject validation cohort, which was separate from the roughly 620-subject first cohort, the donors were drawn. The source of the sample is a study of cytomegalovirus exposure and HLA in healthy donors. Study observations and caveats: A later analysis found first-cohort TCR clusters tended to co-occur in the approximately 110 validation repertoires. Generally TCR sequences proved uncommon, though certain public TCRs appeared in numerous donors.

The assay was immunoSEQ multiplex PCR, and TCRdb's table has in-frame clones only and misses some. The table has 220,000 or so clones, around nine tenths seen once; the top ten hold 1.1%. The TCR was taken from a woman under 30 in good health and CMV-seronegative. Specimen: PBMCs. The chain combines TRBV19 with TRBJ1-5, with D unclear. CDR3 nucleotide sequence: TGTGCCAGTACCCCGGAGGGCCGACAGCCCCAGCATTTT. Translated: CASTPEGRQPQHF.